The table lists the clone carrying this T cell receptor (beta chain) with a few counts. Its antigen is unknown. Via MiXCR, TCRdb re-called the reads, giving one row per CDR3 protein. The top ten hold roughly 8.8% of the sample, which has around 770 distinct CDR3 sequences, about 19% seen once. This specimen comes from a study of precursors of human CD4 cytotoxic T cells. The bulk UMI libraries came from four sorted CD4+ memory subsets, including IL-7R-high and IL-7R-negative TEMRA. Regarding the study as a whole: Both TEMRA subsets had more restricted TCR repertoires than TCM and TEM.

The receptor's source is a human donor in good health. The sample was memory CD4+ T cells from blood (PBMCs).

CDR3 nucleotides: TGTGCCAGCAGTGTGAGGGCAAGTGCTGAAAAACTGTTTTTT. Residues: CASSVRASAEKLFF. The V call is TRBV2, the J call TRBJ1-4; no firm D call. Trimming stripped 4 bases from V and 7 bases from J, with 13 bases between. The CDR3 loop spans 14 amino acids. CDR1 and CDR2 (germline): SNHLY, FYNNEI.